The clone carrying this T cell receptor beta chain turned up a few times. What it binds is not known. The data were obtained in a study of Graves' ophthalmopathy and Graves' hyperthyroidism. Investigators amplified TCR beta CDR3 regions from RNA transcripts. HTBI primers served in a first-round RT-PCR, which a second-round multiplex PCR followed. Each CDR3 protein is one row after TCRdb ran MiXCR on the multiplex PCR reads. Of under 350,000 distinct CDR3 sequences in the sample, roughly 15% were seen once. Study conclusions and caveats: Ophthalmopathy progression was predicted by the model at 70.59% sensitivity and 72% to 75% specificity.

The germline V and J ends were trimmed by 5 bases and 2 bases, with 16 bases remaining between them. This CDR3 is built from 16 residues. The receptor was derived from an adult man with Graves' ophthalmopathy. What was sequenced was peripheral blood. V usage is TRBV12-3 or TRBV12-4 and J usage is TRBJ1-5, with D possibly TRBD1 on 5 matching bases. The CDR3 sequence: CASSETTAGGNQPQHF. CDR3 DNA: TGTGCCAGCAGTGAAACGACAGCGGGTGGCAATCAGCCCCAGCATTTT.